The 21 T cell receptor beta chains reported below all come from one sample, sequenced in a study of blood T cell repertoires in COVID-19. Clones were read by immunoSEQ multiplex PCR, and TCRdb kept only the in-frame ones, dropping some. There are 50,000 to 65,000 clones in the sample; roughly 83% occur only once, and more than 15% lies in the top ten. Sequenced: peripheral blood. Receptors were obtained from a man aged 55 to 69 with COVID-19, enrolled during active disease.

The chain employs TRBV30 and TRBJ1-6; 9 bases fit TRBD1. Trimming took 0 bases from V and 6 from J; bases not matched to a gene: 3. Germline lookup yields CDR1 GTSNPN and CDR2 SVGIG (reference sequence). The CDR3 totals 15 residues. The CDR3 region has the DNA TGTGCCTGGAGTGTGCAGACAGGGGGTAATTCACCCCTCCACTTT. Protein: CAWSVQTGGNSPLHF.

This chain links TRBV3-1 (or the pseudogene TRBV3-2) with TRBJ2-7; 7 positions match TRBD1. Germline V gene data show CDR1 as LGHDT and CDR2 as YNNKEL (reference sequence). This CDR3 region has 13 residues. V dropped 6 bases and J dropped 7; count of bases not matched to a gene: 9. Written as DNA, the CDR3 is TGTGCCAGCAGTAATCGACAGGGCGGAGAGCAGTACTTC. As protein: CASSNRQGGEQYF.

This clone was counted a single time. V usage is TRBV5-1 and J usage is TRBJ2-3, with 7 bases matching TRBD2. This CDR3 contains 16 residues. V lost 0 bases and J lost 3; bases outside the gene matches: 7. Germline V gene data show CDR1 as SGHRS and CDR2 as YFSETQ. CDR3: CASSLGASGQTDTQYF. DNA of the CDR3: TGCGCCAGCAGCTTGGGAGCTAGCGGACAAACAGATACGCAGTATTTT.

This clone was seen once. The genes are TRBV6-2 or TRBV6-3 and TRBJ2-7; a possible D gene is TRBD1 (6 bases). Germline lookup yields CDR1 MNHEY and CDR2 SVGEGT. V lost 5 bases, J lost 5 bases, and 16 bases lay in between. There are 14 residues in the CDR3. The CDR3 DNA reads TGTGCCAGCAGTACATCCCAGGGGACCGACGAGCAGTACTTC. Its translation is CASSTSQGTDEQYF.

This clone was seen a few times. V is TRBV19 and J is TRBJ1-1; D gene uncertain. The germline V gene has CDR1 LNHDA and CDR2 SQIVND (reference sequence). The CDR3 consists of 14 residues. Deletions cut 5 bases from V and 4 bases from J, with 14 bases between. The CDR3: CASSPSGLSTEAFF. The CDR3 region has the DNA TGTGCCAGTAGTCCCTCGGGGTTGAGCACTGAAGCTTTCTTT.

This clone was observed once. The V call is TRBV9, the J call TRBJ1-4, with D perhaps matching TRBD1 (6 bases). V lost 4 bases, J lost 4 bases, and 14 bases lay in between. The CDR3 covers 15 residues. Germline V CDR1 and CDR2: SGDLS, YYNGEE. CDR3 residues: CASSTPTGGNEKLFF. CDR3 nucleotides: TGTGCCAGCAGCACCCCGACAGGAGGTAATGAAAAACTGTTTTTT. Full variable domain (missing parts from reference TRBV9 and TRBJ1-4): DSGVTQTPKHLITATGQRVTLRCSPRSGDLSVYWYQQSLDQGLQFLIQYYNGEERAKGNILERFSAQQFPDLHSELNLSSLELGDSALYFCASSTPTGGNEKLFFGSGTQLSVL.

The chain recombines TRBV7-9 with TRBJ2-7; no clear D. Germline values: CDR1 SEHNR, CDR2 FQNEAQ (reference sequence). Deletions cut 1 base from V and 5 bases from J, with 15 bases between. CDR3 length equals 15 residues. The CDR3 sequence: CASSLVPSGSDEQYF. CDR3 DNA: TGTGCCAGCAGCTTAGTCCCTAGTGGTAGTGACGAGCAGTACTTC.

J is TRBJ2-3 and V is TRBV6-5, with D possibly matching TRBD2 (5 bases). Germline V lookup: CDR1 MNHEY, CDR2 SVGAGI. The CDR3 runs to 15 residues. The V end lost 2 bases, the J end lost 1 base, and 10 bases lay between the germline ends. The CDR3 reads CASSYPWGGTDTQYF. CDR3 coding DNA: TGTGCCAGCAGTTACCCCTGGGGAGGCACAGATACGCAGTATTTT.

The chain is built from TRBV5-1 and TRBJ1-1; D gene unclear. V was cut by 7 bases and J by 1 base, with 8 bases left in between. The CDR3 runs 12 residues. The germline V gene has CDR1 SGHRS and CDR2 YFSETQ. Here the CDR3 DNA reads TGCGCCAGCTCTACGGGGAACACTGAAGCTTTCTTT. Encoded protein: CASSTGNTEAFF.

This clone was seen only once. The chain recombines TRBV28 with TRBJ2-5, with TRBD1 matching 7 bases. The CDR3 is 14 residues long. Germline lookup yields CDR1 MDHEN and CDR2 SYDVKM. Trimming removed 4 bases from V and 5 bases from J; junction bases left unmatched: 7. The CDR3 nucleotides read TGTGCCAGCAGTTCGACACGACAGGGTGAGACCCAGTACTTC. It encodes CASSSTRQGETQYF. The full variable domain, its missing parts supplied by reference TRBV28 and TRBJ2-5, is DVKVTQSSRYLVKRTGEKVFLECVQDMDHENMFWYRQDPGLGLRLIYFSYDVKMKEKGDIPEGYSVSREKKERFSLILESASTNQTSMYLCASSSTRQGETQYFGPGTRLLVL.

V usage is TRBV9 and J usage is TRBJ2-7; 8 bases agree with TRBD2. The CDR3 totals 16 residues. V lost 2 bases, J lost 5 bases, and 12 bases stayed unmatched. Looked up from germline, CDR1 is SGDLS and CDR2 is YYNGEE. CDR3: CASSVYGTRVAHEQYF. In DNA, the CDR3 is TGTGCCAGCAGCGTTTACGGGACTAGGGTAGCTCACGAGCAGTACTTC.

V is TRBV27 and J is TRBJ2-5; 7 nucleotides line up with TRBD1. The CDR3 is 12 amino acids. Germline lookup yields CDR1 MNHEY and CDR2 SMNVEV (reference sequence). With 7 bases clipped from V and 4 bases from J, the junction kept 3 bases outside the gene matches. In DNA, the CDR3 is TGTGCCAGCAAAACAGGGGTAGAGACCCAGTACTTC. It translates to CASKTGVETQYF.

The chain is built from TRBV5-1 and TRBJ1-4; no clear D. The CDR3 consists of 11 residues. The V end was cut by 4 bases, the J end by 5 bases, with 3 bases between. The germline CDR1 and CDR2 sequences are SGHRS and YFSETQ. DNA for the CDR3: TGCGCCAGCAGCCTCAATGAAAAACTGTTTTTT. The encoded protein is CASSLNEKLFF.

The CDR3 here is CSVLLATGKEQFF. The CDR3 nucleotides read TGCAGCGTTCTCCTGGCGACAGGGAAGGAGCAGTTCTTC. The chain couples TRBV29-1 to TRBJ2-1; 7 nucleotides match TRBD1. The CDR3 is 13 residues long. The V gene end was trimmed by 5 bases and the J gene end by 10 bases; junction bases not matched to a gene: 11. Germline values: CDR1 SQVTM, CDR2 ANQGSEA.

This clone was detected once. This rearrangement joins TRBV29-1 to TRBJ2-3; unclear D gene. The CDR3 spans 12 residues. V gave up 5 bases and J gave up 0 bases, with 6 bases separating them. Germline V CDR1 and CDR2: SQVTM, ANQGSEA. CDR3 sequence (DNA): TGCAGCGTTTCTCCTAGCACAGATACGCAGTATTTT. Translated, it gives CSVSPSTDTQYF.

The chain is built from TRBV18 and TRBJ1-5; 7 positions agree with TRBD1. The CDR3 is 15 residues long. Germline lookup yields CDR1 KGHSH and CDR2 LQKENI. The V and J ends lost 3 bases and 3 bases, in that order; junction bases with no gene match: 5. The CDR3 coding sequence is TGTGCCAGCTCACCTCAAGGGACAGCCAATCAGCCCCAGCATTTT. Its translation: CASSPQGTANQPQHF.

The V and J genes are TRBV28 and TRBJ1-2; tentative D call: TRBD1 (5 bases). Trimming cost V 8 bases and J 3 bases, with 13 bases left between them. CDR1 and CDR2 (germline): MDHEN, SYDVKM. This CDR3 has 13 amino acids. The CDR3, as DNA: TGTGCCAGCGCCCCGGGGACTTACTATGGCTACACCTTC. It translates to CASAPGTYYGYTF.

The chain has TRBV20-1 and TRBJ2-7; possibly TRBD1 for D (6 bases). The ends were cut back, 3 bases at V and 3 bases at J, with 21 bases in the middle. The germline CDR1 and CDR2 sequences are DFQATT and SNEGSKA (reference sequence). The CDR3 spans 16 residues. CDR3 nucleotides: TGCAGTGCTAGTACACCGGCCAGGGGAGAGTTCTACGAGCAGTACTTC. As protein: CSASTPARGEFYEQYF.

The chain uses TRBV7-9 and TRBJ2-7; TRBD1 might be the D (6 bases). Germline assignment: CDR1 SEHNR and CDR2 FQNEAQ (reference sequence). CDR3 length: 13 residues. Trimming pared 4 bases from V and 2 bases from J, leaving 9 bases between. This CDR3 reads CASSYGQTYEQYF. The CDR3 nucleotides read TGTGCCAGCAGCTATGGACAGACCTACGAGCAGTACTTC.

The rearrangement joins TRBV15 to TRBJ2-5; 10 bases align to TRBD2. Germline lookup yields CDR1 LNHNV and CDR2 YYDKDF (reference sequence). The CDR3 runs 16 residues. J was trimmed by 4 bases and V by 0 bases; bases with no gene match: 5. The CDR3 DNA follows: TGTGCCACCAGCAGAGATGGAATAGCGGGAGGAGAGACCCAGTACTTC. The encoded protein is CATSRDGIAGGETQYF.

The chain links TRBV2 to TRBJ1-6, with D perhaps matching TRBD1 (6 bases). V lost 6 bases and J lost 0, with 9 bases in between. The CDR3 runs to 15 residues. Germline V gene data show CDR1 as SNHLY and CDR2 as FYNNEI. CDR3 in amino acids: CASRPDSSYNSPLHF. The DNA for the CDR3 is TGTGCCAGCAGACCGGACAGCTCCTATAATTCACCCCTCCACTTT.